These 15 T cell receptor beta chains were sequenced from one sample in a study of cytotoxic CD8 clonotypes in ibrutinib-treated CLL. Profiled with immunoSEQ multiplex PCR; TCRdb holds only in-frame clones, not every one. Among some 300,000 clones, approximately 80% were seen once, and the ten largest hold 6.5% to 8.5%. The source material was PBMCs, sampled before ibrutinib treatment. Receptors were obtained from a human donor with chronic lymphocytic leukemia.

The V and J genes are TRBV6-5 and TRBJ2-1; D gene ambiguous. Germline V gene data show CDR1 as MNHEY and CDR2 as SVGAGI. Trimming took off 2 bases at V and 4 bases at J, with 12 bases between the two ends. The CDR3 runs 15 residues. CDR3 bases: TGTGCCAGCAGTTACGACGTTCGGTCATACAATGAGCAGTTCTTC. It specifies CASSYDVRSYNEQFF.

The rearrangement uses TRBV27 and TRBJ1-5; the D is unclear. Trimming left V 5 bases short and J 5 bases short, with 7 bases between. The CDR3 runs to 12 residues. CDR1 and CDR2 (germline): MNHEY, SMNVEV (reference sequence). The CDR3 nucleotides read TGTGCCAGCAGTACAGCCGATCAGCCCCAGCATTTT. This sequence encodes CASSTADQPQHF.

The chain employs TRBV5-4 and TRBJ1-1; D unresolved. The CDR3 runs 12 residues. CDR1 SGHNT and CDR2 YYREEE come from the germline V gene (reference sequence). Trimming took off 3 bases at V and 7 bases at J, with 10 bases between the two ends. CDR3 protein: CASSSSRFEAFF. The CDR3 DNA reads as TGTGCCAGCAGCTCGTCACGGTTTGAAGCTTTCTTT.

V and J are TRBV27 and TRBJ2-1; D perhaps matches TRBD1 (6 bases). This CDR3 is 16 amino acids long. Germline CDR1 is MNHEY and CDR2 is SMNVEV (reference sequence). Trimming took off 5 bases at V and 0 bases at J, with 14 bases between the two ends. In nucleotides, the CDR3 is TGTGCCAGCAGTCCGAGAACAGGGTCCTCCTACAATGAGCAGTTCTTC. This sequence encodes CASSPRTGSSYNEQFF.

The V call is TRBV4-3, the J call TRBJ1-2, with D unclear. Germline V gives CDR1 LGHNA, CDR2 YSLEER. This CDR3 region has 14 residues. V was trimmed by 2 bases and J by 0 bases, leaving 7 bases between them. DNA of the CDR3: TGCGCCAGCAGCCAAATGGGGACTAACTATGGCTACACCTTC. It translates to CASSQMGTNYGYTF.

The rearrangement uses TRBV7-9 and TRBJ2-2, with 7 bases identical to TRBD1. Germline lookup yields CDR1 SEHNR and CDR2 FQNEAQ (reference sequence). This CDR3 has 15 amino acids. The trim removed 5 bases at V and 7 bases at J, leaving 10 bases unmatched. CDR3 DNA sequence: TGTGCCAGCAGCCCCCGATTGCAGGGGGTCGGGGAGCTGTTTTTT. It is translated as CASSPRLQGVGELFF.

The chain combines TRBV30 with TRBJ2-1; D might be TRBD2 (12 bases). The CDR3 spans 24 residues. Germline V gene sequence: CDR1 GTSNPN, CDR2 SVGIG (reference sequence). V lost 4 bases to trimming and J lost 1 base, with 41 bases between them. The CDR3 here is CAWMGTGGPTSGRDSPVSYNEQFF. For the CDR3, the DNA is TGTGCCTGGATGGGGACAGGGGGTCCGACTAGCGGGAGAGACTCGCCGGTGTCCTACAATGAGCAGTTCTTC.

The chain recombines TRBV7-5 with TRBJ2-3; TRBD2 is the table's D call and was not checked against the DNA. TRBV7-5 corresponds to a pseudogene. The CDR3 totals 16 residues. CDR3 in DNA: TGTGCCAGCAGCCCTTCCACAACGGGGATCACAGATACGCAGTATTTT. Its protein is CASSPSTTGITDTQYF.

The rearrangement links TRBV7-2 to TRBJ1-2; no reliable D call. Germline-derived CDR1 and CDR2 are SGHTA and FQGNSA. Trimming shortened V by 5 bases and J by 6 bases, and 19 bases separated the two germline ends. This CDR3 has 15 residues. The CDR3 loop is CASSPRRGFPHGYTF. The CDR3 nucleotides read TGTGCCAGCAGCCCCCGGCGAGGGTTTCCCCATGGCTACACCTTC.

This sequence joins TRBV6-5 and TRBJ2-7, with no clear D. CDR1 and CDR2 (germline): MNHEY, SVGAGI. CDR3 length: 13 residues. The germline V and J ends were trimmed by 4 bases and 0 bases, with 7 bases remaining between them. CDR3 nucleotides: TGTGCCAGCAGTTTTGGCACCTCCTACGAGCAGTACTTC. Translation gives CASSFGTSYEQYF.

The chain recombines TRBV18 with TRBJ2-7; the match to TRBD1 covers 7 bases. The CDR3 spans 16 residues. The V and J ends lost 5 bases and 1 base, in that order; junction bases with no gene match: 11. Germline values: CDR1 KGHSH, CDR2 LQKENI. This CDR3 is CASSSIYDRVSYEQYF. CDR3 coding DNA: TGTGCCAGCTCATCGATCTATGACAGGGTATCCTACGAGCAGTACTTC.

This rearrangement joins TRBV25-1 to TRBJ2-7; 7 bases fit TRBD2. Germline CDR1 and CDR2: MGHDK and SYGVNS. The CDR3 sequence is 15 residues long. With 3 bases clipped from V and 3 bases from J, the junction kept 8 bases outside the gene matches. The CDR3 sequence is CASSDYEGGLYEQYF. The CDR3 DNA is TGTGCCAGCAGTGATTACGAGGGAGGGCTCTACGAGCAGTACTTC.

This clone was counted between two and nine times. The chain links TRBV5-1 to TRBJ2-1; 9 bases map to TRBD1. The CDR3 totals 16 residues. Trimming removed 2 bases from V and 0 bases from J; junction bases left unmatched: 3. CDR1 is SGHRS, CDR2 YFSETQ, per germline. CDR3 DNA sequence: TGCGCCAGCAGCTTAGGGACAGGGAGCTCCTACAATGAGCAGTTCTTC. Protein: CASSLGTGSSYNEQFF.

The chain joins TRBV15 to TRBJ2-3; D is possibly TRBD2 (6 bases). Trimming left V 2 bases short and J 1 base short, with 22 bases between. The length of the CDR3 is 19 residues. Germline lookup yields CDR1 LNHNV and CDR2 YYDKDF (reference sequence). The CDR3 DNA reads TGTGCCACCAGCAGAAAACTAGCCACACACTCGCGGGGCACAGATACGCAGTATTTT. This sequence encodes CATSRKLATHSRGTDTQYF.

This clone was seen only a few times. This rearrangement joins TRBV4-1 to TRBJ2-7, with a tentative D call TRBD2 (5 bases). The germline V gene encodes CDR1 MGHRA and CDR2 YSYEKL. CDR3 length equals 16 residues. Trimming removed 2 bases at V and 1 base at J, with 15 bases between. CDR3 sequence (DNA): TGCGCCAGCAGCCAATCATTCGGCGGGTTGTCCTACGAGCAGTACTTC. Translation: CASSQSFGGLSYEQYF.